A selection of T cell receptor beta chains follows, all from one sample in a study of T-cell reconstitution after alpha-beta-depleted transplantation in children. From the PCR reads, TCRdb called clonotypes with MiXCR, one entry per CDR3 protein. The sample contains 250,000 to 350,000 distinct CDR3 sequences, roughly 25% of which appear only once. The sample consisted of PBMCs, mostly from graft donor cells, taken 180 days after TCRalphabeta/CD19-depleted stem cell transplant. The receptors originated from a male patient aged 10 to 17 who had a stem cell transplant for acute lymphoblastic leukemia, so the T cells may come from the graft donor. Both conserved end residues are part of each CDR3. The order of the fields is D gene, clone size, V gene, J gene, CDR3 protein, CDR3 DNA. The D gene is left open where the match is weak. Not every row has a clone size; where given, it reads once, few, many or a size class.

d_gene: -; abundance: -; v_gene: TRBV27; j_gene: TRBJ2-1; CDR3aa: CASSFSEANNEQFF; CDR3nt: TGTGCCAGCAGTTTCAGCGAGGCTAACAATGAGCAGTTCTTC
d_gene: TRBD2; abundance: -; v_gene: TRBV4-1; j_gene: TRBJ2-4; CDR3aa: CASSQAGGGSKNIQYF; CDR3nt: TGCGCCAGCAGCCAAGCGGGGGGGGGATCGAAAAACATTCAGTACTTC
d_gene: -; abundance: -; v_gene: TRBV12-3/TRBV12-4; j_gene: TRBJ1-1; CDR3aa: CASSFRGLNTEAFF; CDR3nt: TGTGCCAGCAGTTTCCGGGGGCTGAACACTGAAGCTTTCTTT
d_gene: -; abundance: few; v_gene: TRBV20-1; j_gene: TRBJ2-7; CDR3aa: CSAPRAPTYEQYF; CDR3nt: TGCAGTGCCCCCCGGGCTCCTACCTACGAGCAGTACTTC
d_gene: -; abundance: -; v_gene: TRBV5-1; j_gene: TRBJ2-7; CDR3aa: CASSLDLRYYEQYF; CDR3nt: TGCGCCAGCAGCTTGGACCTCAGGTACTACGAGCAGTACTTC
d_gene: TRBD1; abundance: -; v_gene: TRBV6-1; j_gene: TRBJ1-1; CDR3aa: CASSRNRGNTEAFF; CDR3nt: TGTGCCAGCAGTAGAAACAGGGGGAACACTGAAGCTTTCTTT
d_gene: TRBD2; abundance: few; v_gene: TRBV6-1; j_gene: TRBJ2-2; CDR3aa: CASTRLAATGELFF; CDR3nt: TGTGCCAGCACCCGACTAGCGGCCACCGGGGAGCTGTTTTTT
d_gene: -; abundance: -; v_gene: TRBV2; j_gene: TRBJ2-5; CDR3aa: CASSEGRVETQYF; CDR3nt: TGTGCCAGCAGTGAAGGCAGGGTGGAGACCCAGTACTTC
d_gene: -; abundance: many; v_gene: TRBV12-3/TRBV12-4; j_gene: TRBJ2-1; CDR3aa: CASSNIYSYNEQFF; CDR3nt: TGTGCCAGCAGTAACATATACTCCTACAATGAGCAGTTCTTC
d_gene: TRBD2; abundance: -; v_gene: TRBV2; j_gene: TRBJ2-1; CDR3aa: CASSEGQAGVTYNEQFF; CDR3nt: TGTGCCAGCAGTGAGGGGCAAGCGGGAGTAACGTACAATGAGCAGTTCTTC
d_gene: TRBD1; abundance: once; v_gene: TRBV18; j_gene: TRBJ2-2; CDR3aa: CASSSTGTGESNTGELFF; CDR3nt: TGTGCCAGCTCAAGCACGGGGACAGGGGAATCGAACACCGGGGAGCTGTTTTTT
d_gene: TRBD1; abundance: few; v_gene: TRBV7-7; j_gene: TRBJ2-7; CDR3aa: CASSPGTGRWNEQYF; CDR3nt: TGTGCCAGCAGCCCCGGGACAGGGAGGTGGAACGAGCAGTACTTC
d_gene: -; abundance: -; v_gene: TRBV11-2; j_gene: TRBJ2-3; CDR3aa: CASSLNLGGLHLSGTDTQYF; CDR3nt: TGTGCCAGCAGCTTAAACCTGGGGGGACTCCACCTAAGCGGCACAGATACGCAGTATTTT
d_gene: TRBD1; abundance: -; v_gene: TRBV27; j_gene: TRBJ1-2; CDR3aa: CASSWAGGNYGYTF; CDR3nt: TGTGCCAGCAGTTGGGCAGGGGGTAACTATGGCTACACCTTC
d_gene: -; abundance: few; v_gene: TRBV6-5; j_gene: TRBJ1-2; CDR3aa: CASSYSTGVSLYGYTF; CDR3nt: TGTGCCAGCAGTTACTCGACCGGCGTGTCCCTCTATGGCTACACCTTC
d_gene: TRBD2; abundance: -; v_gene: TRBV3-1; j_gene: TRBJ2-7; CDR3aa: CASSQVLAPSYEQYF; CDR3nt: TGTGCCAGCAGCCAAGTACTAGCGCCCTCCTACGAGCAGTACTTC
d_gene: -; abundance: -; v_gene: TRBV9; j_gene: TRBJ2-2; CDR3aa: CASSLSDGELFF; CDR3nt: TGTGCCAGCAGCTTGAGTGATGGGGAGCTGTTTTTT
d_gene: -; abundance: -; v_gene: TRBV6-2/TRBV6-3; j_gene: TRBJ2-1; CDR3aa: CASSYPKSSYNEQFF; CDR3nt: TGTGCCAGCAGTTACCCGAAAAGTTCCTACAATGAGCAGTTCTTC
d_gene: TRBD1; abundance: -; v_gene: TRBV20-1; j_gene: TRBJ2-7; CDR3aa: CSASSGTGTGYF; CDR3nt: TGCAGTGCTTCATCCGGGACAGGCACCGGGTACTTC
d_gene: TRBD2; abundance: -; v_gene: TRBV20-1; j_gene: TRBJ2-7; CDR3aa: CSARDGGEADEQYF; CDR3nt: TGCAGTGCTAGAGATGGGGGGGAGGCGGACGAGCAGTACTTC
d_gene: -; abundance: many; v_gene: TRBV7-2; j_gene: TRBJ2-7; CDR3aa: CASSLMVEQYF; CDR3nt: TGTGCCAGCAGCTTAATGGTCGAGCAGTACTTC
d_gene: TRBD1; abundance: few; v_gene: TRBV12-3/TRBV12-4; j_gene: TRBJ2-7; CDR3aa: CASSLSPGQGAYEQYF; CDR3nt: TGTGCCAGCAGTTTAAGTCCGGGACAGGGGGCTTACGAGCAGTACTTC
d_gene: -; abundance: -; v_gene: TRBV12-3/TRBV12-4; j_gene: TRBJ2-6; CDR3aa: CASSSGTGANVLTF; CDR3nt: TGTGCCAGCAGTTCAGGGACTGGGGCCAACGTCCTGACTTTC
d_gene: TRBD2; abundance: few; v_gene: TRBV3-1; j_gene: TRBJ2-7; CDR3aa: CASSHRTSGSYEQYF; CDR3nt: TGTGCCAGCAGCCATAGGACTAGCGGATCCTACGAGCAGTACTTC
d_gene: -; abundance: -; v_gene: TRBV28; j_gene: TRBJ2-7; CDR3aa: CASSLWSGGSMPGVLYEQYF; CDR3nt: TGTGCCAGCAGTTTATGGTCTGGCGGGTCAATGCCGGGGGTTCTCTACGAGCAGTACTTC
d_gene: -; abundance: -; v_gene: TRBV24-1; j_gene: TRBJ1-2; CDR3aa: CATSDLGRTYGYTF; CDR3nt: TGTGCCACCAGTGATTTGGGACGGACCTATGGCTACACCTTC
d_gene: TRBD2; abundance: -; v_gene: TRBV4-2; j_gene: TRBJ2-7; CDR3aa: CASSQVKLAGYEQYF; CDR3nt: TGTGCCAGCAGCCAAGTGAAACTAGCGGGCTACGAGCAGTACTTC
d_gene: -; abundance: -; v_gene: TRBV12-3/TRBV12-4; j_gene: TRBJ1-2; CDR3aa: CASSLQGPSYGYTF; CDR3nt: TGTGCCAGCAGTTTACAGGGCCCTAGCTATGGCTACACCTTC
d_gene: TRBD1; abundance: -; v_gene: TRBV7-3; j_gene: TRBJ1-5; CDR3aa: CASRTGGNQPQHF; CDR3nt: TGTGCCAGCAGGACAGGGGGCAATCAGCCCCAGCATTTT
d_gene: TRBD2; abundance: -; v_gene: TRBV9; j_gene: TRBJ2-5; CDR3aa: CASSVEGGRPQETQYF; CDR3nt: TGTGCCAGCAGCGTAGAAGGCGGGAGGCCACAAGAGACCCAGTACTTC
d_gene: -; abundance: few; v_gene: TRBV7-3; j_gene: TRBJ2-7; CDR3aa: CASSLSTLSYEQYF; CDR3nt: TGTGCCAGCAGCTTATCCACTCTTTCCTACGAGCAGTACTTC
d_gene: -; abundance: few; v_gene: TRBV6-5; j_gene: TRBJ2-2; CDR3aa: CASSSPSRPGELFF; CDR3nt: TGTGCCAGCAGTTCCCCCTCCCGTCCCGGGGAGCTGTTTTTT
d_gene: -; abundance: -; v_gene: TRBV28; j_gene: TRBJ2-1; CDR3aa: CASSFATGGGYNEQFF; CDR3nt: TGTGCCAGCAGTTTCGCCACAGGGGGGGGCTACAATGAGCAGTTCTTC
d_gene: -; abundance: -; v_gene: TRBV7-9; j_gene: TRBJ2-1; CDR3aa: CASSLAGRAFYNEQFF; CDR3nt: TGTGCCAGCAGCTTAGCGGGCAGGGCGTTTTACAATGAGCAGTTCTTC
d_gene: -; abundance: few; v_gene: TRBV5-1; j_gene: TRBJ1-1; CDR3aa: CASSLRTLSNTEAFF; CDR3nt: TGCGCCAGCAGCCTTCGGACCCTCTCGAACACTGAAGCTTTCTTT
d_gene: -; abundance: -; v_gene: TRBV20-1; j_gene: TRBJ1-4; CDR3aa: CSASHWYNEKLFF; CDR3nt: TGCAGTGCTAGCCATTGGTATAATGAAAAACTGTTTTTT
d_gene: -; abundance: -; v_gene: TRBV12-3/TRBV12-4; j_gene: TRBJ2-7; CDR3aa: CASSFISRWPGITYEQYF; CDR3nt: TGTGCCAGCAGTTTTATTTCTCGTTGGCCAGGTATAACCTACGAGCAGTACTTC
d_gene: -; abundance: -; v_gene: TRBV18; j_gene: TRBJ1-4; CDR3aa: CASSPSPGSGYQTAREKLFF; CDR3nt: TGTGCCAGCTCCCCGTCGCCCGGGTCGGGTTACCAAACGGCCCGTGAAAAACTGTTTTTT
d_gene: TRBD2; abundance: few; v_gene: TRBV10-3; j_gene: TRBJ2-7; CDR3aa: CAISGPSGSFSYEQYF; CDR3nt: TGTGCCATCAGTGGCCCTAGCGGGAGTTTCTCCTACGAGCAGTACTTC
d_gene: TRBD2; abundance: few; v_gene: TRBV5-1; j_gene: TRBJ2-1; CDR3aa: CASSIRTSSQTEQFF; CDR3nt: TGCGCCAGCAGCATTCGGACTAGCTCCCAGACTGAGCAGTTCTTC
d_gene: -; abundance: few; v_gene: TRBV27; j_gene: TRBJ1-5; CDR3aa: CASSDSFYQPQHF; CDR3nt: TGTGCCAGCAGTGACAGTTTCTATCAGCCCCAGCATTTT
d_gene: -; abundance: -; v_gene: TRBV18; j_gene: TRBJ2-1; CDR3aa: CASSPPIPNEQFF; CDR3nt: TGTGCCAGCTCACCACCCATCCCCAATGAGCAGTTCTTC
d_gene: TRBD2; abundance: few; v_gene: TRBV20-1; j_gene: TRBJ2-2; CDR3aa: CSARSPGLAAAGELFF; CDR3nt: TGCAGTGCTAGAAGTCCGGGACTAGCGGCCGCCGGGGAGCTGTTTTTT